This TCR beta chain is from a study of blood T cell repertoires in COVID-19 (TCRdb year 2020). The study in broad terms: Samples covering the acute and convalescent phases of COVID-19 were provided by collaborators in the United States, Italy and Spain. The dataset comprised deeply sampled blood TCRbeta repertoires from subjects exposed to, actively infected with, or recovered from COVID-19. Where available, HLA class I and class II types were taken from metadata supplied by the sample provider and were not determined by assay-based typing. Samples were obtained from the ongoing ImmuneRACE study (first 160 participants) and from some 1,200 subjects provided by 6 global collaborators. A freely available public database, intended as a resource for researchers studying the immune response to SARS-CoV-2, is where the repertoires were released. The sample metadata nearly always contained a de-identified subject ID, COVID-19 status, age in years and sex. The prospective study material was composed of cDNA or gDNA derived from T cells, B-cell-depleted T cells, or PBMCs.

TCRbeta CDR3 regions were amplified from genomic DNA using the immunoSEQ Assay, a bias-controlled multiplex PCR. On the authors' methods: The number of nucleated cells in each sample was estimated by amplification of reference gene primers within the assay. To quantify the absolute abundance of each unique TCRbeta CDR3 rearrangement, sequence reads were collapsed and filtered. For each sample, productive Simpson clonality was calculated as the square root of Simpson's diversity index across productive rearrangements. TCRdb limited this immuneACCESS table to in-frame rearrangements with V and J called. A share of clones is missing; checked studies link under half to unresolved V genes, and the rest is unexplained. That table supplies the V and J calls and clone size; D and trimming were determined from the DNA. The sample table shows roughly 520,000 clones, and 70% to 90% are seen once. About 2% of the sample rests with the top ten.

About this clone itself: Its specific antigen is unknown. No much larger clone is present one base from it, and per-base qualities are unavailable. Within the sample, other DNA sequences also encode this same CDR3.

Participants in the prospective study were enrolled through a virtual design, were aged about 18 to 100 years, and lived in 24 United States geographic areas. In the prospective study, cohorts were assigned on the basis of participant-reported clinical history obtained from a screening survey and a study questionnaire. Recovered participants in ImmuneRACE Cohort 3 were defined as having two consecutive negative NP/OP PCR tests, clearance from a healthcare professional, or resolution of symptoms. In the prospective study, whole blood, serum and a nasopharyngeal or oropharyngeal swab were collected from each participant by mobile phlebotomists. Additional blood draws and questionnaires over an approximately 2-month period could optionally be provided by prospective study participants. Before DNA extraction, prospective study blood samples were shipped either frozen or at room temperature. What the authors observed across the whole study: How much clinical and demographic metadata was included differed by source and by participant, and the metadata was provided uncurated.

The CDR3 runs 14 residues from the cysteine to the phenylalanine. Only the CDR3 portion is preserved as DNA: 42 bases, with reading frame beginning at the first base. From V the trimming removes 5 bases and from J it removes 4 bases, while the gene matches leave 5 bases of the junction unaccounted for. Reading the germline V gene gives CDR1 SGHAT and CDR2 FQNNGV. The specimen sequenced was PBMCs or T cells enriched from blood (not recorded which). The rearranged segments are TRBV11-2 and TRBJ2-7; 10 central bases correspond to TRBD2. The TCR was taken from a woman in her thirties or forties who had recovered from COVID-19. The bases are TGTGCCAGCAGCCTCGGGACTAGCGATTACGAGCAGTACTTC. Translated, this is CASSLGTSDYEQYF.